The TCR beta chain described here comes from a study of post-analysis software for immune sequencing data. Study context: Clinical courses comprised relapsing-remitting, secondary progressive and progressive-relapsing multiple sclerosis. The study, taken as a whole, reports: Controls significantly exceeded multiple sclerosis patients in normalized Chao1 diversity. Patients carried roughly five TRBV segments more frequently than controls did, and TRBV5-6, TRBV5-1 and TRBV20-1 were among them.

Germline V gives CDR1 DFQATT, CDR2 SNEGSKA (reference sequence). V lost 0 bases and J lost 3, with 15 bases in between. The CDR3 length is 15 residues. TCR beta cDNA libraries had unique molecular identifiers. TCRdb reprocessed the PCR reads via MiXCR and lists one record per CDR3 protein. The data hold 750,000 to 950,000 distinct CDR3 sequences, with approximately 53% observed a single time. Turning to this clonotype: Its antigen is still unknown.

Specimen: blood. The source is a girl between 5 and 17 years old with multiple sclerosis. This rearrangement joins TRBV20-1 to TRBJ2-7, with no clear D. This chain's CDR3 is CSARDGWPSHYEQYF. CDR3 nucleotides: TGCAGTGCTAGAGATGGGTGGCCTAGTCACTACGAGCAGTACTTC.